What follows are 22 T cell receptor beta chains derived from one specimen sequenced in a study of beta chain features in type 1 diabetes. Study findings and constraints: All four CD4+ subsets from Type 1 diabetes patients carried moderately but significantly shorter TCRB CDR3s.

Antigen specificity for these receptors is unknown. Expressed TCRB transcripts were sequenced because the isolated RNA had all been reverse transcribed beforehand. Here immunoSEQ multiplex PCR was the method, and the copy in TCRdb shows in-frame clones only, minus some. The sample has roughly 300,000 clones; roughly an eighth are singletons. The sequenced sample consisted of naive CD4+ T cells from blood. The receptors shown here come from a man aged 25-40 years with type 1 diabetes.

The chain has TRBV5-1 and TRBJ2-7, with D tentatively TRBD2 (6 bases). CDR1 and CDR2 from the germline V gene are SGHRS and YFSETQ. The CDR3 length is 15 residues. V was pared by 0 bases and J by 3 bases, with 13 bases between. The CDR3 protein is CASSLEPGLRYEQYF. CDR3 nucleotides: TGCGCCAGCAGCTTGGAGCCAGGACTACGCTACGAGCAGTACTTC.

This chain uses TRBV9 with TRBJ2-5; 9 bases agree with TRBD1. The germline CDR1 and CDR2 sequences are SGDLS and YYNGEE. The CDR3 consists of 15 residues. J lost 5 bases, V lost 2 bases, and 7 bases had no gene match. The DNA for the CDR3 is TGTGCCAGCAGCGTCCGGGACAGGGATTGGGAGACCCAGTACTTC. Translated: CASSVRDRDWETQYF.

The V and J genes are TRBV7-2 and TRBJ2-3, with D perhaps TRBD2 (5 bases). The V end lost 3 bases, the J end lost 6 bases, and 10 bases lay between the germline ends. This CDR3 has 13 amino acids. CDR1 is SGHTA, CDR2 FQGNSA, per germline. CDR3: CASSFIAPDTQYF. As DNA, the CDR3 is TGTGCCAGCAGCTTCATAGCGCCTGATACGCAGTATTTT.

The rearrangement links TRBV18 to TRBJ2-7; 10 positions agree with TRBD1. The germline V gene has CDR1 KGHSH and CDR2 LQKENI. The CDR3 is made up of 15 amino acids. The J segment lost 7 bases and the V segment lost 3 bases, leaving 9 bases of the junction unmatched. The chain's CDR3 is CASSPAGQGRIEQYF. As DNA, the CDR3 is TGTGCCAGCTCACCCGCGGGACAGGGGAGAATAGAGCAGTACTTC.

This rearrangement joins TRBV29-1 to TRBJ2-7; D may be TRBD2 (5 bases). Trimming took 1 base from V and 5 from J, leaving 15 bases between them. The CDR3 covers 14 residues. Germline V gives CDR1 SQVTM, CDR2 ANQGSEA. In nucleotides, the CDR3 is TGCAGCGTTGAAGTCGCCGAGGGTTCGGACGAGCAGTACTTC. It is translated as CSVEVAEGSDEQYF.

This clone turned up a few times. The CDR3 coding sequence is TGTGCCAGCAGCTTCGGCGGGAGGGAGTACGAGCAGTACTTC. It is translated as CASSFGGREYEQYF. This chain joins TRBV5-6 and TRBJ2-7, with 9 bases identical to TRBD2. This CDR3 spans 14 amino acids. V trimming: 2 bases; J trimming: 4 bases; junction bases outside the gene matches: 4. Germline V gives CDR1 SGHDT, CDR2 YYEEEE. The whole variable domain, remainder taken from reference TRBV5-6 and TRBJ2-7, is DAGVTQSPTHLIKTRGQQVTLRCSPKSGHDTVSWYQQALGQGPQFIFQYYEEEERQRGNFPDRFSGHQFPNYSSELNVNALLLGDSALYLCASSFGGREYEQYFGPGTRLTVT.

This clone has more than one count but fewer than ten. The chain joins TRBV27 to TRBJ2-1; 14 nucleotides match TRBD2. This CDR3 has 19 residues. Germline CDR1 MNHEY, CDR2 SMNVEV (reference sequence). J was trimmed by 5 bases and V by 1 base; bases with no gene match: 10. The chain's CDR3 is CASSLFLTSGRAADNEQFF. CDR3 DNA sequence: TGTGCCAGCAGTTTATTCTTGACTAGCGGGAGGGCCGCCGACAATGAGCAGTTCTTC.

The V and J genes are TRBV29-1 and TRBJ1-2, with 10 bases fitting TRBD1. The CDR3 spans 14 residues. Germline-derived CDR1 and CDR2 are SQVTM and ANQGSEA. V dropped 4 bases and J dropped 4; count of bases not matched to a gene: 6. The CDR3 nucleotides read TGCAGCGTTGTCCAGGGACAGGGGAGCTATGGCTACACCTTC. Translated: CSVVQGQGSYGYTF.

The CDR3: CASSLTLGQTSTDTQYF. For the CDR3, the DNA is TGCGCCAGCAGTTTAACCCTGGGACAGACTAGCACAGATACGCAGTATTTT. This chain connects TRBV5-1 to TRBJ2-3; TRBD1 matches at 7 bases. The V gene's germline CDR1 is SGHRS and CDR2 YFSETQ. The CDR3 is 17 residues long. J lost 0 bases, V lost 5 bases, and 12 bases had no gene match.

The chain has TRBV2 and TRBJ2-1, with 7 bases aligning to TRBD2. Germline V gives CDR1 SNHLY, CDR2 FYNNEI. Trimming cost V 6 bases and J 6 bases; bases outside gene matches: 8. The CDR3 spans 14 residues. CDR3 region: CASRGLAAINEQFF. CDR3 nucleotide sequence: TGTGCCAGCAGGGGGCTAGCGGCCATCAATGAGCAGTTCTTC.

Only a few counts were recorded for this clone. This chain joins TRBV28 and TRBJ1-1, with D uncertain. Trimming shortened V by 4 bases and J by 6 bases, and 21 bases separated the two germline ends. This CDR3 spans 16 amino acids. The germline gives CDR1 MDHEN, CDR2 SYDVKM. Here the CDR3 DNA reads TGTGCCAGCAGTTCCCCCGGGCAGGCTCGGACTTCTGAAGCTTTCTTT. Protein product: CASSSPGQARTSEAFF.

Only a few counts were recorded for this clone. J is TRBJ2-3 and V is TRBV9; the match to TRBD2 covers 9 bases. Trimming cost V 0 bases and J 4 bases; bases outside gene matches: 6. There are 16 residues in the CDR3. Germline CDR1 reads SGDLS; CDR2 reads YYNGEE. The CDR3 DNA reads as TGTGCCAGCAGCGTAGTTCAAGCGGGAGGCTCAGATACGCAGTATTTT. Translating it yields CASSVVQAGGSDTQYF.

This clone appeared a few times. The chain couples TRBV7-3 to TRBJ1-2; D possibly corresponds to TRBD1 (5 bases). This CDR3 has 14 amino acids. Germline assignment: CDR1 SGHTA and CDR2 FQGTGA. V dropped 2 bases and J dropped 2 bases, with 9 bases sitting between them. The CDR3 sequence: CASSLRRGNYGYTF. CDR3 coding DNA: TGTGCCAGCAGCTTACGGCGGGGGAACTATGGCTACACCTTC.

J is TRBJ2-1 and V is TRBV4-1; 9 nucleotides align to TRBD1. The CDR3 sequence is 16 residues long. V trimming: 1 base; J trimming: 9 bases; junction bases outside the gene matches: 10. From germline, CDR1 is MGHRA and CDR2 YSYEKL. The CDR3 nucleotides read TGCGCCAGCAGCCAAGTAGGACAGGGGCGCCTTAGTGAGCAGTTCTTC. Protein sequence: CASSQVGQGRLSEQFF.

CDR3: CASSSPGQGVEQYF. CDR3 sequence (DNA): TGTGCCAGCAGCTCGCCGGGACAGGGGGTCGAGCAGTACTTC. This sequence joins TRBV5-4 and TRBJ2-7, with 11 bases aligning to TRBD1. The trim removed 3 bases at V and 6 bases at J, leaving 5 bases unmatched. CDR1 is SGHNT, CDR2 YYREEE, per germline (reference sequence). The CDR3 has 14 amino acids.

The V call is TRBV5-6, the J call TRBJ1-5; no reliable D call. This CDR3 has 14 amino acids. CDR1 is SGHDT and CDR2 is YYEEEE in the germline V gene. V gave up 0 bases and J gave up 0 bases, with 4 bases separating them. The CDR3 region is CASSLGLSNQPQHF. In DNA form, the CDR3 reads TGTGCCAGCAGCTTGGGGCTTAGCAATCAGCCCCAGCATTTT.

The CDR3 sequence is CAIRSTGDQPQHF. The DNA of the CDR3 is TGTGCCATCAGATCGACGGGTGATCAGCCCCAGCATTTT. The V gene is TRBV10-3, the J gene TRBJ1-5; D uncertain. The V gene lost 6 bases and the J gene lost 5 bases, with 11 bases spanning the gap. Germline lookup yields CDR1 ENHRY and CDR2 SYGVKD. This CDR3 contains 13 residues.

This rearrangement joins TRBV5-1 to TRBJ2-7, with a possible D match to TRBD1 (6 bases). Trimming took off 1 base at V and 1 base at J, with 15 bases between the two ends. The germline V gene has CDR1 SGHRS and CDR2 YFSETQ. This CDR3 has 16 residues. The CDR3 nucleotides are TGCGCCAGCAGCTTGAGTACAGGGTCCCTATCCTACGAGCAGTACTTC. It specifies CASSLSTGSLSYEQYF.

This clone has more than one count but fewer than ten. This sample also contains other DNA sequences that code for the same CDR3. CDR3 nucleotide sequence: TGTGCCAGCAGCTTAGCGGGAGGGTACGAGCAGTACTTC. Translation gives CASSLAGGYEQYF. This chain uses TRBV7-9 with TRBJ2-7; 7 bases are a match to TRBD2. V was clipped by 0 bases and J by 4 bases; unmatched bases: 0. Per germline, CDR1 SEHNR and CDR2 FQNEAQ (reference sequence). The CDR3 is 13 amino acids.

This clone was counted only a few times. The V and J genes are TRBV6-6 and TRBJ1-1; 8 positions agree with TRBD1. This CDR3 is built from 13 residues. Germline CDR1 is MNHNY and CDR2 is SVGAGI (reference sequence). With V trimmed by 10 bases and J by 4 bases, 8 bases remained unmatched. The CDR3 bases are TGTGCCACTAAAGACAGGGGCGGCACTGAAGCTTTCTTT. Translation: CATKDRGGTEAFF.

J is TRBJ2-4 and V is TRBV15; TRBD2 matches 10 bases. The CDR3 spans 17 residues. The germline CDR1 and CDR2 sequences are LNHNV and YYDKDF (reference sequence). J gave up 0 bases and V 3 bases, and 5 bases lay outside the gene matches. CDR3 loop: CATSSWTSGLAKNIQYF. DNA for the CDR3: TGTGCCACCAGCAGTTGGACTAGCGGATTAGCCAAAAACATTCAGTACTTC.

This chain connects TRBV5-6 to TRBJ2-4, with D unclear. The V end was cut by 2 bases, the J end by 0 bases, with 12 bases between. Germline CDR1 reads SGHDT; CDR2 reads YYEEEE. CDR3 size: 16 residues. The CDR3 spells CASSFGQLLAKNIQYF. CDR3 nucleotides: TGTGCCAGCAGCTTTGGGCAGCTGCTAGCCAAAAACATTCAGTACTTC.